These 30 T cell receptor beta chains originate from one sample sequenced in a study of response to subunit inactivated influenza vaccine. Each CDR3 protein is one row after TCRdb ran MiXCR on the RT-PCR reads. The table shows 860,000 or so distinct CDR3 sequences, with approximately 21% occurring only once. The sample consisted of PBMCs from blood, taken 5 to 6 days after vaccination. The receptors were gathered from a man aged 50-59 years who received an inactivated influenza vaccine.

This clonotype has only a few counts. The CDR3 coding sequence is TGCAGTGCTGGAGGGGGGGGTTGGGGAAACATTCAGTACTTC. Translated: CSAGGGGWGNIQYF. J is TRBJ2-4 and V is TRBV20-1, with a possible D match to TRBD2 (7 bases). Trimming took 5 bases from V and 6 from J, leaving 17 bases between them. Germline V gene lookup returns CDR1 DFQATT and CDR2 SNEGSKA (reference sequence). The CDR3 runs 14 residues.

This clonotype has a handful of counts. The genes are TRBV29-1 and TRBJ2-7; TRBD2 might be the D (6 bases). This CDR3 contains 16 residues. Trimming left V 1 base short and J 2 bases short, with 18 bases between. In germline, CDR1 is SQVTM, CDR2 ANQGSEA. CDR3: CSVEGGSLTGAYEQYF. In DNA form, the CDR3 reads TGCAGCGTTGAAGGAGGGTCTTTGACGGGGGCCTACGAGCAGTACTTC.

This clonotype has more than one count but fewer than ten. The chain joins TRBV7-2 to TRBJ1-5; TRBD1 matches 7 bases. The length of the CDR3 is 15 residues. From germline, CDR1 is SGHTA and CDR2 FQGNSA. V shed 2 bases and J 6 bases; nucleotides not matched to a gene: 7. CDR3 in amino acids: CASSLLTGSGQPQHF. The DNA for the CDR3 is TGTGCCAGCAGCTTATTGACAGGGTCGGGTCAGCCCCAGCATTTT.

This clonotype was seen a handful of times. This rearrangement joins TRBV27 to TRBJ2-7; TRBD2 matches at 10 bases. This CDR3 is built from 16 residues. Trimming at V came to 3 bases and at J to 5 bases, leaving 10 bases not matched to a gene. Germline V gene sequence: CDR1 MNHEY, CDR2 SMNVEV (reference sequence). The CDR3 sequence: CASSFLAAGGPDEQYF. For the CDR3, the DNA is TGTGCCAGCAGTTTTCTGGCAGCGGGAGGGCCTGACGAGCAGTACTTC.

This clonotype was observed at least ten times. A read error may account for a junction end that differs from germline. V and J are TRBV5-1 and TRBJ2-5, with TRBD1 identical over 7 bases. Germline lookup yields CDR1 SGHRS and CDR2 YFSETQ. The CDR3 is 13 residues long. CDR3: CASSLDREETQYF. CDR3 in DNA: TGTGCCAGCAGCTTAGACAGGGAAGAGACCCAGTACTTC. Full variable domain (rest looked up from reference TRBV5-1 and TRBJ2-5): KAGVTQTPRYLIKTRGQQVTLSCSPISGHRSVSWYQQTPGQGLQFLFEYFSETQRNKGNFPGRFSGRQFSNSRSEMNVSTLELGDSALYLCASSLDREETQYFGPGTRLLVL.

This clonotype was observed a few times. The gene calls are TRBV15 and TRBJ2-5; D gene unclear. The CDR3 consists of 14 residues. V was cut by 1 base and J by 5 bases, with 11 bases left in between. From germline, CDR1 is LNHNV and CDR2 YYDKDF (reference sequence). The CDR3 DNA is TGTGCCACCAGCAGAGTAGTGAGAGAGGAGACCCAGTACTTC. Translation: CATSRVVREETQYF.

The sample holds a few counts of this clonotype. The V call is TRBV15, the J call TRBJ2-5, with 8 nucleotides matching TRBD1. The CDR3 loop spans 15 amino acids. The V gene's germline CDR1 is LNHNV and CDR2 YYDKDF (reference sequence). V lost 0 bases and J lost 5; bases outside the gene matches: 5. CDR3 loop: CATSREPGGRETQYF. In nucleotides, the CDR3 is TGTGCCACCAGCAGAGAGCCAGGGGGCAGGGAGACCCAGTACTTC.

The V call is TRBV5-1, the J call TRBJ2-7; 7 nucleotides line up with TRBD2. Germline values: CDR1 SGHRS, CDR2 YFSETQ. The CDR3 has 15 residues. Germline trimming cut 0 bases from V and 4 bases from J; bases unmatched to any gene: 7. CDR3 amino acids: CASSLDAGAWYEQYF. CDR3 nucleotides: TGCGCCAGCAGCTTGGATGCGGGAGCTTGGTACGAGCAGTACTTC.

The chain carries TRBV11-2 and TRBJ1-2; unclear D gene. The V and J ends lost 1 base and 4 bases respectively, with 13 bases between them. Germline V gene data show CDR1 as SGHAT and CDR2 as FQNNGV. CDR3 length: 15 amino acids. The CDR3 protein is CASSLAAGEPYGYTF. The CDR3 bases are TGTGCCAGCAGCTTAGCAGCGGGAGAGCCCTATGGCTACACCTTC.

This clonotype was counted between two and nine times. The chain has TRBV5-1 and TRBJ2-3; 11 bases agree with TRBD1. Germline loops: CDR1 SGHRS, CDR2 YFSETQ. V was clipped by 3 bases and J by 5 bases; unmatched bases: 5. The CDR3 length is 15 residues. The CDR3 nucleotides read TGCGCCAGCAGCTCAGGACAGGGGGCGAAAGATACGCAGTATTTT. Its protein is CASSSGQGAKDTQYF.

This chain links TRBV28 with TRBJ2-3; no definite D call. Germline CDR1 reads MDHEN; CDR2 reads SYDVKM. The CDR3 consists of 15 residues. The V end was cut by 8 bases, the J end by 0 bases, with 15 bases between. The CDR3 DNA is TGTGCCAGCGACGAACGGCTACTCAGCACAGATACGCAGTATTTT. It yields the protein CASDERLLSTDTQYF.

This clonotype was counted ten times or more. This chain links TRBV20-1 with TRBJ1-1, with a weak D call TRBD1 (5 bases). Trimming removed 3 bases at V and 1 base at J, with 12 bases between. The CDR3 sequence is 14 residues long. CDR1 is DFQATT, CDR2 SNEGSKA, per germline (reference sequence). The CDR3 sequence: CSARTGTWNTEAFF. CDR3 nucleotide sequence: TGCAGTGCTAGGACCGGGACCTGGAACACTGAAGCTTTCTTT.

The chain has TRBV29-1 and TRBJ1-1, with 8 nucleotides matching TRBD1. CDR1 SQVTM and CDR2 ANQGSEA come from the germline V gene. The length of the CDR3 is 11 residues. V lost 7 bases to trimming and J lost 8 bases; unmatched junction nucleotides: 6. This CDR3 reads CSGAGQGEAFF. The CDR3 DNA reads as TGCAGCGGGGCAGGACAGGGAGAAGCTTTCTTT.

This clonotype was seen more than once but under ten times. The rearrangement links TRBV27 to TRBJ2-2, with 9 bases lining up with TRBD2. This CDR3 is built from 16 residues. V was clipped by 5 bases and J by 0 bases; unmatched bases: 4. Germline V lookup: CDR1 MNHEY, CDR2 SMNVEV (reference sequence). The CDR3 bases are TGTGCCAGCAGTCCCTGGACTAGCGCGAACACCGGGGAGCTGTTTTTT. It translates to CASSPWTSANTGELFF.

V and J are TRBV7-8 and TRBJ1-2; D is possibly TRBD1 (6 bases). V lost 1 base, J lost 4 bases, and 13 bases lay in between. Germline CDR1 reads SGHVS; CDR2 reads FQNEAQ. This CDR3 is built from 15 residues. CDR3 in amino acids: CASSLEARGSYGYTF. In DNA form, the CDR3 reads TGTGCCAGCAGCTTAGAGGCGAGGGGGTCCTATGGCTACACCTTC.

This chain uses TRBV20-1 with TRBJ2-3, with D unresolved. V dropped 1 base and J dropped 4 bases, with 9 bases sitting between them. CDR1 and CDR2 from the germline V gene are DFQATT and SNEGSKA (reference sequence). The CDR3 is 13 amino acids. The CDR3 here is CSARGRFPDTQYF. CDR3 sequence (DNA): TGCAGTGCTAGAGGTCGGTTCCCAGATACGCAGTATTTT.

This clonotype has just a few counts. CDR3 loop: CATSDLGLARSTGELFF. The CDR3 DNA follows: TGTGCCACCAGTGACCTCGGACTAGCGCGATCCACCGGGGAGCTGTTTTTT. The chain employs TRBV24-1 and TRBJ2-2, with TRBD2 matching over 9 bases. V shed 4 bases and J 4 bases; nucleotides not matched to a gene: 9. The germline V gene has CDR1 KGHDR and CDR2 SFDVKD. The CDR3 has 17 amino acids.

This chain uses TRBV20-1 with TRBJ2-1, with 9 bases that match TRBD2. The trim removed 6 bases at V and 2 bases at J, leaving 2 bases unmatched. Per germline, CDR1 DFQATT and CDR2 SNEGSKA (reference sequence). The CDR3 runs to 13 residues. The CDR3 DNA reads TGCAGTGCCGAGCGGGGGGCCTACAATGAGCAGTTCTTC. Its translation: CSAERGAYNEQFF.

This chain uses TRBV12-3 or TRBV12-4 with TRBJ2-1; perhaps TRBD2 as D (6 bases). V dropped 7 bases and J dropped 3 bases, with 16 bases sitting between them. This CDR3 comprises 15 residues. For the CDR3, the DNA is TGTGCCAGCACAGTCAGCGGCGGGAACTACAATGAGCAGTTCTTC. Residues: CASTVSGGNYNEQFF.

The J gene is TRBJ2-2, the V gene TRBV7-8, with TRBD1 as a possible D gene (6 bases). The CDR3 loop spans 17 amino acids. Germline loops: CDR1 SGHVS, CDR2 FQNEAQ. The V gene lost 5 bases and the J gene lost 4 bases, with 20 bases spanning the gap. The CDR3 protein is CASSPGQSWASTGELFF. The CDR3 bases are TGTGCCAGCAGCCCAGGACAGTCTTGGGCTTCCACCGGGGAGCTGTTTTTT. The variable domain in full, with the rest retrieved from reference TRBV7-8 and TRBJ2-2, is GAGVSQSPRYKVAKRGQDVALRCDPISGHVSLFWYQQALGQGPEFLTYFQNEAQLDKSGLPSDRFFAERPEGSVSTLKIQRTQQEDSAVYLCASSPGQSWASTGELFFGEGSRLTVL.

In its sample, this clonotype was seen a few times. The J gene is TRBJ2-7, the V gene TRBV27; possibly TRBD1 for D (5 bases). The V and J ends lost 2 bases and 5 bases respectively, with 10 bases between them. CDR3 size: 13 residues. Per germline, CDR1 MNHEY and CDR2 SMNVEV (reference sequence). This CDR3 reads CASSLLARDEQYF. CDR3 coding DNA: TGTGCCAGCAGTTTACTGGCCAGGGACGAGCAGTACTTC.

This clonotype was recorded at least ten times. The V call is TRBV4-3, the J call TRBJ2-2, with D possibly being TRBD2 (7 bases). Trimming took 0 bases from V and 6 from J, leaving 17 bases between them. Germline V gene data show CDR1 as LGHNA and CDR2 as YSLEER. The CDR3 spans 17 residues. The CDR3 protein is CASSQDPGGRSSGELFF. In nucleotides, the CDR3 is TGCGCCAGCAGCCAAGATCCCGGGGGGCGCAGTTCCGGGGAGCTGTTTTTT.

The rearrangement uses TRBV19 and TRBJ2-1, with 16 bases matching TRBD2. V was clipped by 5 bases and J by 9 bases; unmatched bases: 10. CDR3 length: 17 residues. Germline V CDR1 and CDR2: LNHDA, SQIVND (reference sequence). CDR3 residues: CASSDSGTSGGAAEQFF. Written as DNA, the CDR3 is TGTGCCAGTAGTGACTCCGGGACTAGCGGGGGGGCCGCTGAGCAGTTCTTC.

This rearrangement joins TRBV6-5 to TRBJ2-3; D not certain. Trimming removed 0 bases at V and 2 bases at J, with 6 bases between. Germline assignment: CDR1 MNHEY and CDR2 SVGAGI. The CDR3 is made up of 14 amino acids. CDR3 nucleotides: TGTGCCAGCAGTTACTCGCACAACACAGATACGCAGTATTTT. It is translated as CASSYSHNTDTQYF.

The gene calls are TRBV29-1 and TRBJ2-3; 10 bases agree with TRBD2. The CDR3 length is 15 residues. Germline trimming cut 6 bases from V and 4 bases from J; bases unmatched to any gene: 10. Germline CDR1 and CDR2: SQVTM and ANQGSEA. The CDR3 protein is CSVDPGLAQADTQYF. For the CDR3, the DNA is TGCAGCGTGGACCCGGGACTAGCGCAGGCAGATACGCAGTATTTT.

The chain carries TRBV12-3 or TRBV12-4 and TRBJ1-2; 10 nucleotides agree with TRBD1. Trimming removed 5 bases from V and 2 bases from J; junction bases left unmatched: 11. The CDR3 runs to 17 residues. This chain's CDR3 is CASSPNIGQGVNYGYTF. CDR3 nucleotides: TGTGCCAGCAGTCCTAATATCGGACAGGGGGTAAACTATGGCTACACCTTC.

V usage is TRBV30 and J usage is TRBJ2-3; D is undetermined. The germline V gene has CDR1 GTSNPN and CDR2 SVGIG (reference sequence). The CDR3 runs to 13 residues. Trimming shortened V by 1 base and J by 9 bases, and 14 bases separated the two germline ends. The CDR3 region is CAWSESLTGTQYF. The CDR3 DNA sequence: TGTGCCTGGAGTGAGAGTCTGACCGGGACGCAGTATTTT.

This clonotype turned up a few times. This chain uses TRBV20-1 with TRBJ1-2; no firm D call. With 0 bases removed from V and 3 bases from J, the gap between germline ends came to 14 bases. Germline V gene data show CDR1 as DFQATT and CDR2 as SNEGSKA (reference sequence). This CDR3 spans 15 amino acids. CDR3 region: CSARDPGGRDYGYTF. The CDR3 DNA is TGCAGTGCTAGAGATCCGGGAGGGAGAGACTATGGCTACACCTTC.

V gene TRBV7-2 combines with J gene TRBJ2-1, with no clear D. V was pared by 2 bases and J by 6 bases, with 5 bases between. CDR1 is SGHTA, CDR2 FQGNSA, per germline. The CDR3 has 12 amino acids. The CDR3 DNA reads TGTGCCAGCAGCTTATACCTCAATGAGCAGTTCTTC. Translation gives CASSLYLNEQFF.

The chain carries TRBV5-1 and TRBJ2-1, with 9 nucleotides matching TRBD2. Germline V gives CDR1 SGHRS, CDR2 YFSETQ. The V and J ends lost 5 bases and 5 bases, in that order; junction bases with no gene match: 14. The CDR3 loop spans 17 amino acids. Here the CDR3 reads CASRATQGLAPNNEQFF. Here the CDR3 DNA reads TGCGCCAGCAGGGCTACCCAGGGACTAGCACCGAACAATGAGCAGTTCTTC. The full variable domain, its missing parts supplied by reference TRBV5-1 and TRBJ2-1, is KAGVTQTPRYLIKTRGQQVTLSCSPISGHRSVSWYQQTPGQGLQFLFEYFSETQRNKGNFPGRFSGRQFSNSRSEMNVSTLELGDSALYLCASRATQGLAPNNEQFFGPGTRLTVL.